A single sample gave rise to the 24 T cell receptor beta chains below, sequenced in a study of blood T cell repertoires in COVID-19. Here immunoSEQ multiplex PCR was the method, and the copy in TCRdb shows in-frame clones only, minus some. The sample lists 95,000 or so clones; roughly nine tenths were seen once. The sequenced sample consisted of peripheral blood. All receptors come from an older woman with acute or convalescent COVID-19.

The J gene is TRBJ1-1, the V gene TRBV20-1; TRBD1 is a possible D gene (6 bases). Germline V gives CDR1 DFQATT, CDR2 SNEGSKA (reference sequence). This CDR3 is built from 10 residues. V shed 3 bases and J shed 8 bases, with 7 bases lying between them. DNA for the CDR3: TGCAGTGCTAGGACAGGAGAAGCTTTCTTT. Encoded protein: CSARTGEAFF.

CDR3 sequence reads: CASSRPGSYEQYF. The CDR3 nucleotides are TGCGCCAGCAGTCGCCCGGGCTCCTACGAGCAGTACTTC. The genes are TRBV10-1 and TRBJ2-7; D is ambiguous. The germline V gene has CDR1 WNHNN and CDR2 SYGVQD (reference sequence). Between the trimmed V and J ends, which lost 5 bases and 0 bases, there was a span of 8 bases. This CDR3 has 13 residues.

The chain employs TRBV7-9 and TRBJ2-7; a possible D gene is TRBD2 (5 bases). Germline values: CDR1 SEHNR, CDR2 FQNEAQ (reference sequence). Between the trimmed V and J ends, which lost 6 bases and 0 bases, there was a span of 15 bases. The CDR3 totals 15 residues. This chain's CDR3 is CASSTSRRSSYEQYV. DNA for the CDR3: TGTGCCAGCAGTACCAGTCGGAGGAGCTCCTACGAGCAGTACGTC.

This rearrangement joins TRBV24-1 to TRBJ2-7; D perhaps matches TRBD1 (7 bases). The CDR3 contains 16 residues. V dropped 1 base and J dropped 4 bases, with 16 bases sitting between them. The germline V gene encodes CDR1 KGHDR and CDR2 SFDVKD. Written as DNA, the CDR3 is TGTGCCACCAGTGATTTTGCCCGGGCAGGGGGGTACGAGCAGTACGTC. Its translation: CATSDFARAGGYEQYV.

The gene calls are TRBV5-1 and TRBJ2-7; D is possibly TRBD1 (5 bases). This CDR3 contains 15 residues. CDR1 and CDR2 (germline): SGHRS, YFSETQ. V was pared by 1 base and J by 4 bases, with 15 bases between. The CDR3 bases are TGCGCCAGCAGCTTGTTGCCAGGGAAGGGATACGAGCAGTACGTC. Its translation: CASSLLPGKGYEQYV.

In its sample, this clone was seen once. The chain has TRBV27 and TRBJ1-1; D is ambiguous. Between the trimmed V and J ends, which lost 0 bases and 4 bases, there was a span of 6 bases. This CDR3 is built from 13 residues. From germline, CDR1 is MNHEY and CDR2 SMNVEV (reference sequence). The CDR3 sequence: CASSLSGSTEAFF. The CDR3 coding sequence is TGTGCCAGCAGTTTATCAGGGAGCACTGAAGCTTTCTTT.

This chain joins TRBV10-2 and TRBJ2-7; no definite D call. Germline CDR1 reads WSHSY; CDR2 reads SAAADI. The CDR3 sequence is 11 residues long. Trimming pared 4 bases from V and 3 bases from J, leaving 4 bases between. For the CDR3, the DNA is TGCGCCAGCAGTGTCAACTACGAGCAGTACTTC. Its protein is CASSVNYEQYF.

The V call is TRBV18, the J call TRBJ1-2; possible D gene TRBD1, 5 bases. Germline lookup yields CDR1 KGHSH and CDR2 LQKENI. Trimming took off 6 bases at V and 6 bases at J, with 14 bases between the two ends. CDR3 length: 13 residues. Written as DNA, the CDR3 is TGTGCCAGCTCCCCCGACAGTCGGGATGGCTACACCTTC. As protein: CASSPDSRDGYTF.

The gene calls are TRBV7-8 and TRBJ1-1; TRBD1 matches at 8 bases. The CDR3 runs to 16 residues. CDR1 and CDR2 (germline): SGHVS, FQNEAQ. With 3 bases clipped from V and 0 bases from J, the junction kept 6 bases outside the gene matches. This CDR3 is CASSFDRDRLNTEAFF. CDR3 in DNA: TGTGCCAGCAGCTTCGATCGGGACAGGTTGAACACTGAAGCTTTCTTT.

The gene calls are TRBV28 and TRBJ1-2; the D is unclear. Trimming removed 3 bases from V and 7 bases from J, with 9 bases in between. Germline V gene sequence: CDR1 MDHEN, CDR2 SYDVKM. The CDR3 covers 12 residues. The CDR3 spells CASSLTIFGYTF. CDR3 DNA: TGTGCCAGCAGTTTGACAATTTTTGGCTACACCTTC.

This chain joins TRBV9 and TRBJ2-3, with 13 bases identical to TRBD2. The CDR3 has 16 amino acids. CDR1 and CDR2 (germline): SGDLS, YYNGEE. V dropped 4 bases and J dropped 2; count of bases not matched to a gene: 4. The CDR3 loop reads CASSTGTSGNTDTQYF. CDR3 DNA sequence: TGTGCCAGCAGCACCGGGACTAGCGGGAACACAGATACGCAGTATTTT.

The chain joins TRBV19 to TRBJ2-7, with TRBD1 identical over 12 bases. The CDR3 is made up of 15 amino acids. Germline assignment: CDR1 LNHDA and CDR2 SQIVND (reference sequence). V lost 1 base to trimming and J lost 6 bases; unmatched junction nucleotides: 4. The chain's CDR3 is CASSIGTGQGAEQYF. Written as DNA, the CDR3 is TGTGCCAGTAGTATAGGAACGGGACAGGGGGCCGAGCAGTACTTC.

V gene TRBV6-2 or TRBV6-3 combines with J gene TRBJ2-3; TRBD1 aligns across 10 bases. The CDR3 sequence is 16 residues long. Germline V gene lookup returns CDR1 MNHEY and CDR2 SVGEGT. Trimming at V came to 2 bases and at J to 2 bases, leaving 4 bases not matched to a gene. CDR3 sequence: CASSYGQGVNTDTQYF. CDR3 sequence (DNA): TGTGCCAGCAGTTACGGACAGGGGGTTAACACAGATACGCAGTATTTT.

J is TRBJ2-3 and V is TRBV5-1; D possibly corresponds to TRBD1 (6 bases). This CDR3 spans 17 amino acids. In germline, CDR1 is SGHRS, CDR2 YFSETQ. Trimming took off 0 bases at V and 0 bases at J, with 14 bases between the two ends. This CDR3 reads CASSLGYREPSTDTQYF. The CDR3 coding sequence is TGCGCCAGCAGCTTGGGATACAGGGAACCTAGCACAGATACGCAGTATTTT.

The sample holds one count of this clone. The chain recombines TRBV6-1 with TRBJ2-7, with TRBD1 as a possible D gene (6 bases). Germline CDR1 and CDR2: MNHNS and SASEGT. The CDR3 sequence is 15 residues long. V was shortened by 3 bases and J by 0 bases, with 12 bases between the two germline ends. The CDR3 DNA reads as TGTGCCAGCAGTGAGGGACAAACACACTCCTACGAGCAGTACGTC. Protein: CASSEGQTHSYEQYV.

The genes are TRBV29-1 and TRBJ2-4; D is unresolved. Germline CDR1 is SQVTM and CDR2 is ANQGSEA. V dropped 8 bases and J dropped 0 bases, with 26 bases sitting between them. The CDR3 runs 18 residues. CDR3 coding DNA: TGCAGCTCCGAGTGGAGTCAGAACTTTGCTCTAGCCAAAAACATTCAGTACTTC. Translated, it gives CSSEWSQNFALAKNIQYF.

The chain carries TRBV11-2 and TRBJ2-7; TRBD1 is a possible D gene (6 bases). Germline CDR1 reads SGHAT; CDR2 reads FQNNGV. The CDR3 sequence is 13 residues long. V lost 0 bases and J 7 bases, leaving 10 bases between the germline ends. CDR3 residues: CASSLEAGAEQYV. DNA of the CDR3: TGTGCCAGCAGCTTAGAGGCAGGGGCAGAGCAGTACGTC.

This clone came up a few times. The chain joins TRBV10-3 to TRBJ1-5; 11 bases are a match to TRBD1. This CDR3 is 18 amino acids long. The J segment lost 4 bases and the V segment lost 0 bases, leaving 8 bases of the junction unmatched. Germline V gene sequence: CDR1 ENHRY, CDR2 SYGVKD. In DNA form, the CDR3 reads TGTGCCATCAGTGAGTCGAGACAGGGACAGGGGGAAAATCAGCCCCAGCATTTT. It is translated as CAISESRQGQGENQPQHF.

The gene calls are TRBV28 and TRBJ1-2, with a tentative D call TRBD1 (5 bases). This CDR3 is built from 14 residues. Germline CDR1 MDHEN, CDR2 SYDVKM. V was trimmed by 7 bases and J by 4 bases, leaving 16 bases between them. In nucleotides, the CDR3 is TGTGCCAGCACCCCCCTCCGGGGGGGCTATGGCTACACCTTC. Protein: CASTPLRGGYGYTF.

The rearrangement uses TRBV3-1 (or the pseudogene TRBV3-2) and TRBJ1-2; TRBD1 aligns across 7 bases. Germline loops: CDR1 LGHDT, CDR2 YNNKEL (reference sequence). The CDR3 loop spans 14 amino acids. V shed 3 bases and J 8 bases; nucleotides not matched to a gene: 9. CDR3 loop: CASSQTPGTDGYTF. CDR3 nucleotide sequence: TGTGCCAGCAGCCAGACACCCGGGACAGACGGCTACACCTTC.

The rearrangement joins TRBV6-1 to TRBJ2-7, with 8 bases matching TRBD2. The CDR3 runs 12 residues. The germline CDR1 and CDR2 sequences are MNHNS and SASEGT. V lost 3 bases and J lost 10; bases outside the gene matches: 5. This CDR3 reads CASSEGLVAQYF. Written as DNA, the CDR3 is TGTGCCAGCAGTGAGGGACTAGTAGCCCAGTACTTC.

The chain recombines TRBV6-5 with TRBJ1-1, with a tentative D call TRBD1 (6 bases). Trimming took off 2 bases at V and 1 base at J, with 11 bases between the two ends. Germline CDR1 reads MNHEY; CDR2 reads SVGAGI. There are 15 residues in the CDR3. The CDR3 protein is CASSYLTGKNTEAFF. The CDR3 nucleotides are TGTGCCAGCAGTTACCTGACAGGCAAGAACACTGAAGCTTTCTTT.

The CDR3 here is CAINGGTSSYEQYF. DNA of the CDR3: TGTGCCATCAACGGCGGGACTAGCTCCTACGAGCAGTACTTC. This sequence joins TRBV10-3 and TRBJ2-7, with 8 bases that match TRBD2. This CDR3 spans 14 amino acids. In germline, CDR1 is ENHRY, CDR2 SYGVKD. V trimming: 7 bases; J trimming: 0 bases; junction bases outside the gene matches: 5.

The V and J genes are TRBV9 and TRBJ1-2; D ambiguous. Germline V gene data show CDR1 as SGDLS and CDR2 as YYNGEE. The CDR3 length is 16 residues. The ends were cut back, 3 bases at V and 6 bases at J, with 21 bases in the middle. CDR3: CASSATHGLPVDGYTF. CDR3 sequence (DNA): TGTGCCAGCAGCGCAACACATGGACTCCCGGTGGATGGCTACACCTTC. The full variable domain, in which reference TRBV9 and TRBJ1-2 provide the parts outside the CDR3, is DSGVTQTPKHLITATGQRVTLRCSPRSGDLSVYWYQQSLDQGLQFLIQYYNGEERAKGNILERFSAQQFPDLHSELNLSSLELGDSALYFCASSATHGLPVDGYTFGSGTRLTVV.